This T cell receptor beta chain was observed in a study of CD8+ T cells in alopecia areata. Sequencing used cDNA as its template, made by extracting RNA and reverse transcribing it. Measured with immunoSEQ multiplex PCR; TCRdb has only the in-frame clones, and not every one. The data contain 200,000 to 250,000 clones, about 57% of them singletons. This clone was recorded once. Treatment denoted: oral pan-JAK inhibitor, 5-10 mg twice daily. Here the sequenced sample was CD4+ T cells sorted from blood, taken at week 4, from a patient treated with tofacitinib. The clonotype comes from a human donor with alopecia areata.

As DNA, the CDR3 is TGTGCCAGCAGCCCGACGGGTGGGGAGCTGTTTTTT. Translation gives CASSPTGGELFF. The chain carries TRBV7-3 and TRBJ2-2; no definite D call. The germline CDR1 and CDR2 sequences are SGHTA and FQGTGA. The CDR3 loop spans 12 amino acids. The V and J ends lost 5 bases and 8 bases respectively, with 9 bases between them.